The rows below give T cell receptor beta chains drawn from one sample of a study of shared clonotypes between healthy human individuals. Method: immunoSEQ multiplex PCR; TCRdb's copy keeps in-frame clones and lacks some. The repertoire includes roughly 2,500,000 clones, over 85% of them detected once, and approximately 0.35% sits in the top ten. Sequencing used naive CD4+ T cells from PBMCs. The source is a man aged 18-30 years in good health. Some clones in this sample may be carry-over from other donors' samples. CDR3s include the opening cysteine and the closing phenylalanine or tryptophan. Each record gives: V gene, J gene, clone size, D gene, CDR3 DNA, CDR3 protein. A D gene is named only where the DNA matches it firmly. Not every row has a clone size; where given, it reads once, few, many or a size class.

TRBV18	TRBJ1-1	NA	TRBD1	TGTGCCAGCTCCGATCAGACAGGGGACGCTGAAGCTTTCTTT	CASSDQTGDAEAFF
TRBV6-1	TRBJ2-3	NA	NA	TGTGCCAGCAGTGAATACAGAACAGATACGCAGTATTTT	CASSEYRTDTQYF
TRBV6-1	TRBJ1-2	once	NA	TGTGCCAGCAGTGAAGGACAGACCGCTACCTTTAACTATGGCTACACCTTC	CASSEGQTATFNYGYTF
TRBV5-1	TRBJ1-4	once	TRBD1	TGCGCCAGCAGCTTGGCGCAGGGGGCTTCAACGAATGAAAAACTGTTTTTT	CASSLAQGASTNEKLFF
TRBV12-5	TRBJ1-1	few	TRBD1	TGTGCTAGTGGGCTCAATCAGGGGGCACGGGTCACTGAAGCTTTCTTT	CASGLNQGARVTEAFF
TRBV5-1	TRBJ2-1	NA	NA	TGCGCCAGCAGCGATAGCGGAGCCTACAATGAGCAGTTCTTC	CASSDSGAYNEQFF
TRBV18	TRBJ1-2	NA	NA	TGTGCCAGCTCACCGGGACCCCATTCTGGCTACACCTTC	CASSPGPHSGYTF
TRBV11-2	TRBJ2-2	NA	NA	TGTGCCAGCAGCTTGAGGAGGGGGAACACCGGGGAGCTGTTTTTT	CASSLRRGNTGELFF
TRBV14	TRBJ2-7	NA	NA	TGTGCCAGCAGCCACGGGACGAAGAGACCCTACGAGCAGTACTTC	CASSHGTKRPYEQYF
TRBV5-1	TRBJ1-3	NA	NA	TGCGCCAGCAGCTTTGCGGGTGCTGGAAACACCATATATTTT	CASSFAGAGNTIYF
TRBV5-1	TRBJ1-2	NA	NA	TGCGCCAGCAGCTTGGACTCTGTGGGGCGAGTATATGGCTACACCTTC	CASSLDSVGRVYGYTF
TRBV9	TRBJ2-1	NA	NA	TGTGCCAGCAGCGTAGACCCGTATGGTGAGCAGTTCTTC	CASSVDPYGEQFF
TRBV29-1	TRBJ2-7	NA	TRBD2	TGCAGCGTTTACAGCGCGGGAGAGAGCGCCTACGAGCAGTACTTC	CSVYSAGESAYEQYF
TRBV6-5	TRBJ1-5	once	TRBD1	TGTGCCAGCAGTTGGGACAGGACTCAGCCCCAGCATTTT	CASSWDRTQPQHF
TRBV7-3	TRBJ1-1	NA	TRBD1	TGTGCCAGCAGGGGACAGGCGGACACTGAAGCTTTCTTT	CASRGQADTEAFF
TRBV11-3	TRBJ2-7	NA	NA	TGTGCCAGCAGCGGAAACGACTACGAGCAGTACTTC	CASSGNDYEQYF
TRBV27	TRBJ2-7	NA	TRBD1	TGTGCCAGCAGCCCCCGGACAGGCGCCTACGAGCAGTACTTC	CASSPRTGAYEQYF
TRBV11-2	TRBJ2-1	NA	TRBD2	TGTGCCAGCTCCACAACTAGGCTAGCGGGGTTCAATGAGCAGTTCTTC	CASSTTRLAGFNEQFF
TRBV7-2	TRBJ2-5	NA	NA	TGTGCCAGCAGCCCGCAGGGAAGGGAGACCCAGTACTTC	CASSPQGRETQYF
TRBV5-1	TRBJ2-7	NA	NA	TGCGCCAGCAGCTTCTCGGGGACCACCTACGAGCAGTACTTC	CASSFSGTTYEQYF
TRBV6-1	TRBJ2-4	NA	TRBD2	TGTGCCAGCAGTGAAGCCTGGGCTAGCGGGAGGGCCGCGACCAAAAACATTCAGTACTTC	CASSEAWASGRAATKNIQYF
TRBV7-3	TRBJ2-3	NA	NA	TGTGCCAGCAGCTTATATGCCGGTCACACAGATACGCAGTATTTT	CASSLYAGHTDTQYF
TRBV9	TRBJ2-3	NA	TRBD1	TGTGCCAGCAGCCCCCAGGGGGGCACAGATACGCAGTATTTT	CASSPQGGTDTQYF
TRBV5-6	TRBJ1-1	NA	NA	TGTGCCAGCAGCCAGGACACACAGGGCACTGAAGCTTTCTTT	CASSQDTQGTEAFF
TRBV7-8	TRBJ1-1	once	NA	TGTGCCAGCAGCTTAGTTACTCAGGGAGCGGGCACTGAAGCTTTCTTT	CASSLVTQGAGTEAFF
TRBV6-5	TRBJ1-1	NA	TRBD1	TGTGCCAGCAACTACAGGGGGCGAATCACTGAAGCTTTCTTT	CASNYRGRITEAFF